This TCR beta chain emerged from a study of blood T cell repertoires in COVID-19. Study overall: The analysed material was cDNA or gDNA that came from T cells, B-cell-depleted T cells, or PBMCs.

The CDR3 extends over 16 amino acids. The V and J ends lost 3 bases and 2 bases respectively, with 16 bases between them. Per the germline V gene, CDR1 is MDHEN and CDR2 is SYDVKM. Authors' processing steps: From reference gene primer amplification, estimates of nucleated cell counts were derived. TCRdb keeps only in-frame clones here, not all; method: immunoSEQ multiplex PCR. Clone size and V and J calls were adopted from that table, with D and trimming inferred from the DNA. This table holds 100,000 to 120,000 clones, 85% found once. Input material: peripheral blood. The source is a human donor in a cohort sampled during active COVID-19. The gene calls are TRBV28 and TRBJ1-2; TRBD1 might be the D (6 bases). In DNA form, the CDR3 reads TGTGCCAGCAGTTTTAAGGCAGGGGAGGGCAACTATGGCTACACCTTC. Encoded protein: CASSFKAGEGNYGYTF.